This TCR beta chain was identified in a study of T-cell memory formation after mild COVID-19. This clonotype appeared many times. Its antigen is not identified. Trimming took 2 bases from V and 3 from J; bases not matched to a gene: 5. Germline V gene sequence: CDR1 SGHTA, CDR2 FQGTGA. The CDR3 loop spans 15 amino acids. The authors produced TCR alpha and TCR beta cDNA libraries with sample barcodes and UMIs by 5'RACE using constant-segment primers. TCRdb recomputed calls from the 5' RACE reads with MiXCR, one row per CDR3 protein. The table includes approximately 180,000 distinct CDR3 sequences, roughly 17% detected once. Broader study findings: Chiefly within CM and EM were the contracting CD4+ clones; CD8+ ones were within EMRA. Among clones contracting day 15 to 85, CD4/CD8 was balanced, whereas later expanders leaned CD4+.

The J gene is TRBJ2-5, the V gene TRBV7-3; 8 bases agree with TRBD2. The receptor was derived from an adult woman who had mild COVID-19 (a few samples of this study predate the infection). Cell type and time point are not known. The sequenced sample consisted of PBMCs or a T cell subset sorted from them (not recorded which). CDR3 DNA: TGTGCCAGCAGCTTAGTAGCGGGACCTAAAGAGACCCAGTACTTC. Translation: CASSLVAGPKETQYF.